These T cell receptor beta chains were read from a single sample in a study of blood T cell repertoires in COVID-19. Libraries were prepared by immunoSEQ multiplex PCR; TCRdb keeps only in-frame clonotypes and omits some of them. The table includes under 100,000 clones, around 87% detected once. The sample was peripheral blood. The source of these receptors is a human donor in a cohort sampled during active COVID-19. Both conserved end residues are part of each CDR3. D genes are given only for firm matches. Clone size is stated in some rows and not others, as once, few, many or a class when expanded.

>.|TRBJ2-3|TRBV5-6|.
CASSFLGRGADTQYF
TGTGCCAGCAGCTTTTTGGGCCGGGGGGCCGATACGCAGTATTTT
>once|TRBJ1-2|TRBV24-1|TRBD1
CATSDPGQGSGYTF
TGTGCCACCAGTGACCCAGGACAGGGCTCTGGCTACACCTTC
>.|TRBJ2-7|TRBV10-2|.
CASSAQGSYEQYF
TGCGCCAGCAGTGCGCAGGGAAGCTACGAGCAGTACTTC
>.|TRBJ2-1|TRBV7-9|TRBD2
CASSLQGPTSGSEQFF
TGTGCCAGCAGCTTACAGGGCCCGACTAGCGGGAGTGAGCAGTTCTTC
>.|TRBJ2-3|TRBV2|.
CASSLQTSTDTQYF
TGTGCCAGCAGTCTCCAAACTAGCACAGATACGCAGTATTTT
>once|TRBJ2-7|TRBV5-1|TRBD2
CASSLGLGLASEQYF
TGCGCCAGCAGCTTGGGATTAGGACTAGCGTCGGAGCAGTACTTC
>.|TRBJ2-7|TRBV21-1|.
CASSKGTSGTASPPYEQYF
TGTGCCAGCAGCAAAGGGACTAGCGGGACCGCCAGCCCCCCCTACGAGCAGTACTTC
>.|TRBJ1-6|TRBV6-1|.
CASSEVPGSNSPLHF
TGTGCCAGCAGTGAAGTACCGGGGTCGAATTCACCCCTCCACTTT
>.|TRBJ2-2|TRBV28|TRBD2
CASSLSSGRAGGELFF
TGTGCCAGCAGTTTGTCTAGCGGGAGGGCCGGCGGGGAGCTGTTTTTT
>.|TRBJ1-5|TRBV28|TRBD1
CASSLVLGQGAAQPQHF
TGTGCCAGCAGTTTAGTATTGGGGCAGGGGGCTGCTCAGCCCCAGCATTTT
>.|TRBJ2-3|TRBV7-9|.
CASSRGSRTDTQYF
TGTGCCAGCAGCCGAGGATCACGCACAGATACGCAGTATTTT
>.|TRBJ1-4|TRBV27|.
CASSKVGQPEKLFF
TGTGCCAGCAGTAAGGTCGGACAGCCTGAAAAACTGTTTTTT
>.|TRBJ1-1|TRBV5-4|.
CASSPFRGLNTEAFF
TGTGCCAGCAGCCCCTTCAGGGGTCTGAACACTGAAGCTTTCTTT
>few|TRBJ1-5|TRBV28|.
CASRVLQLRRGNQPQHF
TGTGCCAGCAGAGTCCTACAGCTACGACGCGGGAATCAGCCCCAGCATTTT
>.|TRBJ2-7|TRBV27|.
CASSLRGFEQYF
TGTGCCAGCAGTTTGAGGGGGTTCGAGCAGTACTTC
>.|TRBJ2-2|TRBV7-2|TRBD1
CASSLIGQGAGELFF
TGTGCCAGCAGCTTAATTGGGCAGGGGGCCGGGGAGCTGTTTTTT
>.|TRBJ2-5|TRBV6-6|.
CASSYGHSSQETQYF
TGTGCCAGCAGTTACGGACACTCATCCCAAGAGACCCAGTACTTC
>.|TRBJ1-5|TRBV2|.
CASSVSGNGQPQHF
TGTGCCAGCAGTGTTTCAGGGAACGGCCAGCCCCAGCATTTT
>.|TRBJ2-7|TRBV28|.
CASSGTGPPIEQYF
TGTGCCAGCAGTGGAACGGGTCCCCCTATCGAGCAGTACTTC
>.|TRBJ2-7|TRBV28|TRBD2
CATKNLPGLTYEQYF
TGTGCCACCAAAAACTTACCGGGACTAACCTACGAGCAGTACTTC
>.|TRBJ2-2|TRBV4-2|TRBD2
CASSQDGLGLAGNSGELFF
TGTGCCAGCAGCCAAGATGGGTTAGGGCTAGCGGGAAACTCCGGGGAGCTGTTTTTT
>.|TRBJ2-1|TRBV3-1/TRBV3-2|TRBD2
CASSVSEVGLGYNEQFF
TGTGCCAGCAGCGTCAGCGAGGTGGGACTAGGGTACAATGAGCAGTTCTTC
>once|TRBJ2-3|TRBV9|TRBD1
CASSVGTGWTDTQYF
TGTGCCAGCAGCGTAGGGACAGGGTGGACAGATACGCAGTATTTT
>.|TRBJ2-7|TRBV27|TRBD1
CASRLGAGGPAYEQYF
TGTGCCAGCAGATTGGGAGCAGGGGGACCGGCCTACGAGCAGTACTTC
>.|TRBJ1-2|TRBV28|.
CASSLSTGVYGYTF
TGTGCCAGCAGTTTATCGACAGGTGTTTATGGCTACACCTTC
>.|TRBJ2-2|TRBV7-2|.
CASSSSGPGELFF
TGTGCCAGCAGCTCCAGCGGGCCCGGGGAGCTGTTTTTT
>.|TRBJ2-7|TRBV25-1|TRBD2
CASRPLAGGPYEQYF
TGTGCCAGCCGGCCCCTAGCGGGAGGCCCCTACGAGCAGTACTTC
>.|TRBJ2-1|TRBV14|TRBD2
CASSHFGLGESEQFF
TGTGCCAGCAGCCACTTCGGACTAGGGGAGAGTGAGCAGTTCTTC
>.|TRBJ2-1|TRBV11-3|TRBD2
CASSLDPAGGQFF
TGTGCCAGCAGCTTAGATCCAGCGGGAGGGCAGTTCTTC